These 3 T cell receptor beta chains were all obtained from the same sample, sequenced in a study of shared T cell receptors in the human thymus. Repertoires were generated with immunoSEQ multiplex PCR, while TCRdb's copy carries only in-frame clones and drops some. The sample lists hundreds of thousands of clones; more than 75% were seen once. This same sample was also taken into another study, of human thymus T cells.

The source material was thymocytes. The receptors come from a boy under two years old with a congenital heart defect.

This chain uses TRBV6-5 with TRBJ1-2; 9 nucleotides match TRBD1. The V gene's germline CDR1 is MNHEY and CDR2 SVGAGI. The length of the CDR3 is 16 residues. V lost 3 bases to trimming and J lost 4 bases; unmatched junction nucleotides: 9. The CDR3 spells CASSYSSGTGFYGYTF. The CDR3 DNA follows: TGTGCCAGCAGTTATTCCTCCGGGACAGGGTTCTATGGCTACACCTTC.

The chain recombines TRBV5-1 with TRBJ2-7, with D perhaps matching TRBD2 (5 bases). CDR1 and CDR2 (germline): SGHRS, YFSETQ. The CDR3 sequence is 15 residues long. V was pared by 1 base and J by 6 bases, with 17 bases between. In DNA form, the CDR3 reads TGCGCCAGCAGCTTGTCCAGCGGCTCACCGGGCGAGCAGTACTTC. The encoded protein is CASSLSSGSPGEQYF.

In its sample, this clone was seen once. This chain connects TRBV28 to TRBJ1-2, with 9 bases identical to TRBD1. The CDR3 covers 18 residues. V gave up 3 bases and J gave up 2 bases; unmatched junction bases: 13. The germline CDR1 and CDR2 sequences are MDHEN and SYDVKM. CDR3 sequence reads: CASSFARNRQGENYGYTF. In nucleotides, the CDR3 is TGTGCCAGCAGTTTCGCGAGAAATAGACAGGGGGAGAACTATGGCTACACCTTC.